One sample yielded the 19 T cell receptor beta chains listed below, sequenced in a study of T cell changes during pregnancy in multiple sclerosis (dated by TCRdb to between 2018 and 2020). Libraries came from the immunoSEQ multiplex PCR assay. This immuneACCESS table, as held by TCRdb, lists in-frame sequences with V and J called but not all clones. Of the missing ones, under half trace to an unresolved V gene in checked studies; the others have no known cause. A total of about 75,000 clones appear in this sample, roughly nine tenths of them only once. Of the sample, 0.7% to 0.9% falls within the top ten clones. The sequences come from peripheral blood, collected in the first trimester of pregnancy. All receptors come from a female donor in good health, enrolled as a control in a pregnancy study.

This chain uses TRBV6-5 with TRBJ1-4; the match to TRBD1 covers 9 bases. Germline V lookup: CDR1 MNHEY, CDR2 SVGAGI. Germline trimming cut 6 bases from V and 1 base from J; bases unmatched to any gene: 0. This CDR3 comprises 14 residues. CDR3 sequence reads: CASRDRGTNEKLFF. The CDR3 region has the DNA TGTGCCAGCAGGGACAGGGGAACTAATGAAAAACTGTTTTTT.

This chain uses TRBV28 with TRBJ2-3; D gene ambiguous. CDR1 is MDHEN, CDR2 SYDVKM, per germline. V was pared by 3 bases and J by 3 bases, with 10 bases between. This CDR3 contains 14 residues. CDR3 residues: CASSFLAGTDTQYF. In DNA form, the CDR3 reads TGTGCCAGCAGTTTTCTGGCCGGGACAGATACGCAGTATTTT.

This rearrangement joins TRBV10-2 to TRBJ2-5; the match to TRBD2 covers 8 bases. This CDR3 has 17 residues. The V gene's germline CDR1 is WSHSY and CDR2 SAAADI. V shed 2 bases, J shed 5 bases, and the junction held 13 bases outside the gene matches. The CDR3 coding sequence is TGCGCCAGCAGTGAGGTCGGTCTTGGACTAGCTGGCGAGACCCAGTACTTC. As protein: CASSEVGLGLAGETQYF.

Comment on this clone: Germline and junction disagree at one end, which may indicate a read error. V usage is TRBV7-7 and J usage is TRBJ2-1; TRBD2 matches 8 bases. Germline V gene sequence: CDR1 SSHAT, CDR2 FNYEAQ (reference sequence). This CDR3 comprises 13 residues. The CDR3 spells CASSTGLANEQFF. The CDR3 DNA is TGTGCTAGCAGCACCGGACTAGCCAATGAGCAGTTCTTC.

This chain uses TRBV29-1 with TRBJ2-7; D might be TRBD2 (5 bases). This CDR3 spans 15 amino acids. The ends were cut back, 3 bases at V and 3 bases at J, with 18 bases in the middle. From germline, CDR1 is SQVTM and CDR2 ANQGSEA. DNA for the CDR3: TGCAGCGTTGAGTTTAGGCTAGCAGGTTTCTACGAGCAGTACTTC. Amino acid sequence: CSVEFRLAGFYEQYF.

V is TRBV20-1 and J is TRBJ1-2; D may be TRBD1 (5 bases). Trimming took 4 bases from V and 7 from J, leaving 10 bases between them. The CDR3 consists of 11 residues. CDR1 is DFQATT and CDR2 is SNEGSKA in the germline V gene (reference sequence). The CDR3 DNA is TGCAGTGCTACGGGGGTCGGTGGCTACACCTTC. This codes for CSATGVGGYTF.

This sequence joins TRBV11-2 and TRBJ2-3; TRBD2 matches at 7 bases. The CDR3 spans 18 residues. The J segment lost 6 bases and the V segment lost 6 bases, leaving 21 bases of the junction unmatched. The germline V gene encodes CDR1 SGHAT and CDR2 FQNNGV. The chain's CDR3 is CASSHHSFEGGRVDTQYF. As DNA, the CDR3 is TGTGCCAGCAGTCATCATTCGTTTGAGGGAGGGCGGGTGGATACGCAGTATTTT. The entire variable domain, with the rest obtained from reference TRBV11-2 and TRBJ2-3, is as follows: EAGVAQSPRYKIIEKRQSVAFWCNPISGHATLYWYQQILGQGPKLLIQFQNNGVVDDSQLPKDRFSAERLKGVDSTLKIQPAKLEDSAVYLCASSHHSFEGGRVDTQYFGPGTRLTVL.

V gene TRBV20-1 combines with J gene TRBJ1-2; 7 positions match TRBD1. Germline V CDR1 and CDR2: DFQATT, SNEGSKA (reference sequence). The CDR3 totals 11 residues. CDR3 bases: TGCAGCGTGAACAGGGGCTATGGCTACACCTTC. It is translated as CSVNRGYGYTF.

The chain uses TRBV4-1 and TRBJ2-1; 9 bases fit TRBD2. The CDR3 contains 16 residues. V trimming: 0 bases; J trimming: 4 bases; junction bases outside the gene matches: 4. Germline-derived CDR1 and CDR2 are MGHRA and YSYEKL. CDR3: CASSQDGTSKYNEQFF. CDR3 nucleotide sequence: TGCGCCAGCAGCCAAGATGGGACTAGCAAATACAATGAGCAGTTCTTC.

The chain carries TRBV7-6 and TRBJ2-2; tentative D call: TRBD2 (6 bases). The CDR3 sequence is 15 residues long. The V gene lost 1 base and the J gene lost 0 bases, with 6 bases spanning the gap. The germline CDR1 and CDR2 sequences are SGHVS and FNYEAQ. Here the CDR3 reads CASSLGGANTGELFF. The CDR3 nucleotides read TGTGCCAGCAGCTTAGGGGGGGCGAACACCGGGGAGCTGTTTTTT.

The chain joins TRBV5-1 to TRBJ1-5; 8 bases fit TRBD1. Germline V gene data show CDR1 as SGHRS and CDR2 as YFSETQ. The CDR3 totals 15 residues. V lost 4 bases, J lost 5 bases, and 8 bases stayed unmatched. This CDR3 is CASSPGQGGDQPQHF. Written as DNA, the CDR3 is TGCGCCAGCAGCCCAGGACAGGGTGGGGATCAGCCCCAGCATTTT. Combining the CDR3 with reference TRBV5-1 and TRBJ1-5 gives the whole variable domain KAGVTQTPRYLIKTRGQQVTLSCSPISGHRSVSWYQQTPGQGLQFLFEYFSETQRNKGNFPGRFSGRQFSNSRSEMNVSTLELGDSALYLCASSPGQGGDQPQHFGDGTRLSIL.

V gene TRBV11-3 combines with J gene TRBJ2-3; possibly TRBD2 for D (6 bases). CDR1 is SGHNT and CDR2 is YENEEA in the germline V gene. V was cut by 5 bases and J by 1 base, with 19 bases left in between. The CDR3 has 17 amino acids. The CDR3 reads CASSQRLGSGGTDTQYF. The CDR3 nucleotides are TGTGCCAGCAGCCAACGTTTGGGGTCGGGGGGCACAGATACGCAGTATTTT. The variable domain in full, with the rest retrieved from reference TRBV11-3 and TRBJ2-3, is EAGVVQSPRYKIIEKKQPVAFWCNPISGHNTLYWYLQNLGQGPELLIRYENEEAVDDSQLPKDRFSAERLKGVDSTLKIQPAELGDSAVYLCASSQRLGSGGTDTQYFGPGTRLTVL.

The gene calls are TRBV4-3 and TRBJ1-1, with 12 bases matching TRBD1. Germline CDR1 reads LGHNA; CDR2 reads YSLEER. V shed 4 bases, J shed 4 bases, and the junction held 7 bases outside the gene matches. The CDR3 runs to 16 residues. DNA of the CDR3: TGCGCCAGCAGCCTGGGACAGGGGGCGCGAGGCACTGAAGCTTTCTTT. Amino acid sequence: CASSLGQGARGTEAFF.

The J gene is TRBJ1-2, the V gene TRBV7-8; 12 bases match TRBD1. The junction had 4 bases not matched to a gene; V was cut back by 1 base and J by 7 bases. Germline loops: CDR1 SGHVS, CDR2 FQNEAQ. The CDR3 length is 15 residues. CDR3 in amino acids: CASSLGDRGPGGYTF. The CDR3 DNA is TGTGCCAGCAGCTTAGGGGACAGGGGGCCGGGTGGCTACACCTTC.

The chain recombines TRBV6-1 with TRBJ2-7; D unresolved. V shed 0 bases and J shed 3 bases, with 15 bases lying between them. The germline CDR1 and CDR2 sequences are MNHNS and SASEGT. This CDR3 has 16 residues. Here the CDR3 DNA reads TGTGCCAGCAGTGAAGCGCTTCCGGGTCTACTCTACGAGCAGTACTTC. Protein product: CASSEALPGLLYEQYF.

The chain employs TRBV7-9 and TRBJ2-5; 8 bases agree with TRBD2. With V trimmed by 5 bases and J by 2 bases, 10 bases remained unmatched. The length of the CDR3 is 16 residues. CDR1 is SEHNR and CDR2 is FQNEAQ in the germline V gene (reference sequence). The CDR3 nucleotides are TGTGCCAGCAGCCCTCGGGTTAGCGGGATTCAAGAGACCCAGTACTTC. The encoded protein is CASSPRVSGIQETQYF.

V usage is TRBV19 and J usage is TRBJ1-6; no definite D call. The V gene lost 0 bases and the J gene lost 10 bases, with 7 bases spanning the gap. The CDR3 loop spans 13 amino acids. Per germline, CDR1 LNHDA and CDR2 SQIVND (reference sequence). The DNA of the CDR3 is TGTGCCAGTAGTATAGACAGTGGCTCACCCCTCCACTTT. Its translation is CASSIDSGSPLHF.

A few counts support this clone. The chain combines TRBV20-1 with TRBJ1-2; 10 nucleotides align to TRBD1. V lost 5 bases and J lost 7; bases outside the gene matches: 1. The germline V gene has CDR1 DFQATT and CDR2 SNEGSKA (reference sequence). This CDR3 comprises 11 residues. For the CDR3, the DNA is TGCAGTGCTCGGACAGGGGGTGGCTACACCTTC. Translating it yields CSARTGGGYTF.

V and J are TRBV2 and TRBJ1-5, with a weak D call TRBD1 (5 bases). Deletions cut 3 bases from V and 5 bases from J, with 8 bases between. Germline loops: CDR1 SNHLY, CDR2 FYNNEI. This CDR3 is built from 13 residues. The CDR3, as DNA: TGTGCCAGCAGTGACAACAGGTATCAGCCCCAGCATTTT. This sequence encodes CASSDNRYQPQHF.